A single sample is the source of the 17 T cell receptor beta chains below, sequenced in a study of blood T cells in healthy people across ages. Using a J-beta primer mix together with a sample-barcoded 5' primer, a second PCR was run for about 7 to 12 cycles. TCRdb called the 5' RACE reads again in MiXCR, with one record for every CDR3 protein. The table includes some 800,000 distinct CDR3 sequences, just under 25% detected once. These same records also appear under a second study, on T cells of mothers and their children.

Material: blood. The receptor set was obtained from a boy aged 10-17 years in good health.

This clonotype occurred a few times. The chain joins TRBV6-5 to TRBJ1-2; D unclear. Trimming took 2 bases from V and 2 from J, leaving 9 bases between them. Looked up from germline, CDR1 is MNHEY and CDR2 is SVGAGI. The CDR3 consists of 14 residues. CDR3 coding DNA: TGTGCCAGCAGTTACGAGGTGGGGAACTATGGCTACACCTTC. Protein product: CASSYEVGNYGYTF.

V is TRBV5-1 and J is TRBJ2-5; 12 positions agree with TRBD1. Near its end, the DNA agrees better with TRBJ2-1, so the J call may be wrong. The germline CDR1 and CDR2 sequences are SGHRS and YFSETQ. The CDR3 totals 14 residues. In DNA form, the CDR3 reads TGCGCCAGCAGCTTAGGGACAGGGGGCTCTGAGCAGTTCTTC. It encodes CASSLGTGGSEQFF.

This sequence joins TRBV11-2 and TRBJ1-3; maybe TRBD1 (5 bases). The CDR3 length is 17 residues. V lost 5 bases, J lost 0 bases, and 17 bases lay in between. The germline V gene has CDR1 SGHAT and CDR2 FQNNGV. The chain's CDR3 is CASSPAEGLISGNTIYF. The CDR3 nucleotides read TGTGCCAGCAGCCCAGCCGAGGGACTCATCTCTGGAAACACCATATATTTT.

The chain couples TRBV11-3 to TRBJ2-2; TRBD1 matches at 10 bases. The CDR3 is made up of 15 amino acids. V lost 5 bases and J lost 7; bases outside the gene matches: 7. From germline, CDR1 is SGHNT and CDR2 YENEEA. The CDR3 region has the DNA TGTGCCAGCAGCAGACAGGGGGCGAATCACGGGGAGCTGTTTTTT. It is translated as CASSRQGANHGELFF.

A few counts support this clonotype. The rearrangement links TRBV11-2 to TRBJ1-4, with a possible D match to TRBD1 (5 bases). Germline V gene sequence: CDR1 SGHAT, CDR2 FQNNGV. This CDR3 is 15 amino acids long. V shed 6 bases and J shed 7 bases, with 18 bases lying between them. CDR3 residues: CASRSLRGELEKLFF. The CDR3 DNA sequence: TGTGCCAGCAGGTCCTTGCGGGGGGAGCTTGAAAAACTGTTTTTT.

This chain links TRBV6-6 with TRBJ2-7; D not certain. The CDR3 is 13 residues long. Between the trimmed V and J ends, which lost 7 bases and 4 bases, there was a span of 14 bases. Germline-derived CDR1 and CDR2 are MNHNY and SVGAGI (reference sequence). CDR3 amino acids: CASKGGASYEQYF. CDR3 nucleotides: TGTGCCAGCAAGGGCGGTGCCTCGTACGAGCAGTACTTC.

The genes are TRBV29-1 and TRBJ2-7, with 7 bases identical to TRBD1. The CDR3 is 13 amino acids. V was pared by 5 bases and J by 1 base, with 5 bases of the junction left unmatched. Germline CDR1 and CDR2: SQVTM and ANQGSEA. In DNA, the CDR3 is TGCAGCGTTAAAACAGGGGATTCCTACGAGCAGTACTTC. This gives the protein CSVKTGDSYEQYF.

Comments on this clonotype: The junction departs from germline at one end; a sequencing error may be responsible. The chain couples TRBV7-9 to TRBJ2-5, with a weak D call TRBD2 (5 bases). Germline V gene sequence: CDR1 SEHNR, CDR2 FQNEAQ (reference sequence). There are 13 residues in the CDR3. This chain's CDR3 is CASSFAGGEAQYF. The DNA of the CDR3 is TGTGCCAGCAGCTTCGCGGGTGGAGAGGCCCAGTACTTC.

This clonotype was seen a few times. V is TRBV4-3 and J is TRBJ2-3; D is undetermined. The CDR3 consists of 13 residues. Trimming cost V 0 bases and J 7 bases, with 8 bases left between them. Germline loops: CDR1 LGHNA, CDR2 YSLEER. CDR3 coding DNA: TGCGCCAGCAGCCAAGATATCAAGCATACGCAGTATTTT. It is translated as CASSQDIKHTQYF.

This clonotype came up a few times. The rearrangement joins TRBV18 to TRBJ1-6; 8 bases agree with TRBD1. V was pared by 3 bases and J by 8 bases, with 9 bases of the junction left unmatched. Germline lookup yields CDR1 KGHSH and CDR2 LQKENI. The CDR3 length is 16 residues. The CDR3 DNA sequence: TGTGCCAGCTCACCCCTACGAGGACAGGGCGATTCACCCCTCCACTTT. Encoded protein: CASSPLRGQGDSPLHF.

The chain joins TRBV20-1 to TRBJ2-3, with D maybe TRBD2 (5 bases). Trimming removed 4 bases from V and 4 bases from J, with 12 bases in between. The CDR3 length is 13 residues. The germline V gene has CDR1 DFQATT and CDR2 SNEGSKA (reference sequence). The CDR3 region is CSATTSNADTQYF. The CDR3, as DNA: TGCAGTGCTACAACTAGTAACGCAGATACGCAGTATTTT.

Here the CDR3 reads CASSSRRIQRTVNQETQYF. CDR3 sequence (DNA): TGTGCCAGCAGCTCCCGTCGGATTCAACGGACAGTAAACCAAGAGACCCAGTACTTC. This rearrangement joins TRBV7-2 to TRBJ2-5, with D possibly TRBD1 on 6 matching bases. The length of the CDR3 is 19 residues. V was trimmed by 4 bases and J by 0 bases, leaving 24 bases between them. The germline CDR1 and CDR2 sequences are SGHTA and FQGNSA. Together with reference TRBV7-2 and TRBJ2-5, the CDR3 gives the full variable domain: GAGVSQSPSNKVTEKGKDVELRCDPISGHTALYWYRQSLGQGLEFLIYFQGNSAPDKSGLPSDRFSAERTGGSVSTLTIQRTQQEDSAVYLCASSSRRIQRTVNQETQYFGPGTRLLVL.

This clonotype was observed a handful of times. This rearrangement joins TRBV15 to TRBJ2-2; TRBD2 matches 7 bases. Germline V gene sequence: CDR1 LNHNV, CDR2 YYDKDF (reference sequence). The CDR3 runs to 16 residues. The V segment lost 10 bases and the J segment 2 bases; nucleotides outside the gene matches: 13. The CDR3 spells CASFGPSGQNTGELFF. The CDR3 bases are TGTGCCAGCTTTGGCCCTAGCGGCCAAAACACCGGGGAGCTGTTTTTT.

The rearrangement links TRBV29-1 to TRBJ2-5; D not resolved. Judging by the DNA end, TRBJ2-1 fits better; the J call may be wrong. The CDR3 covers 13 residues. Per germline, CDR1 SQVTM and CDR2 ANQGSEA. The DNA for the CDR3 is TGCAGCGTTCATAAATACGGTGGCGATGAGCAGTTCTTC. This gives the protein CSVHKYGGDEQFF.

This clonotype occurred many times. The rearrangement joins TRBV5-1 to TRBJ2-7; 12 bases are shared with TRBD2. The V gene end was trimmed by 5 bases and the J gene end by 2 bases; junction bases not matched to a gene: 2. From germline, CDR1 is SGHRS and CDR2 YFSETQ. This CDR3 comprises 14 residues. The CDR3 spells CASRTSGGPYEQYF. CDR3 DNA sequence: TGCGCCAGCAGAACTAGCGGGGGGCCCTACGAGCAGTACTTC. Based on the CDR3 plus reference TRBV5-1 and TRBJ2-7, the full variable domain is KAGVTQTPRYLIKTRGQQVTLSCSPISGHRSVSWYQQTPGQGLQFLFEYFSETQRNKGNFPGRFSGRQFSNSRSEMNVSTLELGDSALYLCASRTSGGPYEQYFGPGTRLTVT.

This clonotype was counted between two and nine times. The chain links TRBV12-3 or TRBV12-4 to TRBJ2-1; D unclear. CDR3 length equals 13 residues. Trimming stripped 10 bases from V and 8 bases from J, with 18 bases between. CDR3 in DNA: TGTGCCACCAGACCCTCGGCGCTGGATGAGCAGTTCTTC. Its translation: CATRPSALDEQFF.

This clonotype was seen a handful of times. V is TRBV7-3 and J is TRBJ2-7, with D possibly TRBD2 on 6 matching bases. The CDR3 is made up of 15 amino acids. Germline V gene data show CDR1 as SGHTA and CDR2 as FQGTGA. Trimming cost V 2 bases and J 4 bases, with 15 bases left between them. CDR3 sequence reads: CASSLGRGIPYEQYF. The CDR3 nucleotides are TGTGCCAGCAGCTTAGGTCGGGGGATTCCGTACGAGCAGTACTTC. Supplemented by reference TRBV7-3 and TRBJ2-7, the full variable domain reads GAGVSQTPSNKVTEKGKYVELRCDPISGHTALYWYRQSLGQGPEFLIYFQGTGAADDSGLPNDRFFAVRPEGSVSTLKIQRTERGDSAVYLCASSLGRGIPYEQYFGPGTRLTVT.